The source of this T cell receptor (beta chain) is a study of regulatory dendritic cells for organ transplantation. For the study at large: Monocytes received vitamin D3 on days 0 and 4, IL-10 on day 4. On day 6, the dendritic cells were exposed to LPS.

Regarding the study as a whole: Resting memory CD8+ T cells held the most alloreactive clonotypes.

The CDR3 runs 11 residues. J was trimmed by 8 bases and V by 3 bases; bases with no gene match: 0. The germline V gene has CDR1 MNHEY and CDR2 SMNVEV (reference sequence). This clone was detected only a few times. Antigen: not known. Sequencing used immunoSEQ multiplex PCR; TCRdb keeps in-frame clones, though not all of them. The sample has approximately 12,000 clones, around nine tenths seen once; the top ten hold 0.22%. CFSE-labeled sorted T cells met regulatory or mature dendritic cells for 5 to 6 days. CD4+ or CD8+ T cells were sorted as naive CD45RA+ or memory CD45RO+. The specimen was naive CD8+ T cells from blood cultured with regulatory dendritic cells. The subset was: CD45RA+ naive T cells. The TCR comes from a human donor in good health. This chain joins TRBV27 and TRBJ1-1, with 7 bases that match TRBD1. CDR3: CASSFRGEAFF. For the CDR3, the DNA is TGTGCCAGCAGTTTCAGGGGGGAAGCTTTCTTT.